The 5 T cell receptor beta chains below were found in one sample sequenced in a study of T cell changes during pregnancy in multiple sclerosis. Assay used: immunoSEQ multiplex PCR; TCRdb lists only in-frame clones, some missing. The data contain 65,000 to 75,000 clones, around 92% of them seen just once; the ten biggest clones take up around 3.3%. Sequenced here: CD8+ T cells from peripheral blood mononuclear cells, sampled in the third trimester of pregnancy. The receptors here all came from a female donor in good health, enrolled as a control in a pregnancy study.

This chain links TRBV7-8 with TRBJ1-2, with 7 bases lining up with TRBD1. This CDR3 has 13 residues. The germline V gene encodes CDR1 SGHVS and CDR2 FQNEAQ. Trimming at V came to 6 bases and at J to 7 bases, leaving 8 bases not matched to a gene. The CDR3 region has the DNA TGTGCCAGCAGTACGATGACAGGGTCTGGCTACACCTTC. Its translation: CASSTMTGSGYTF.

This chain uses TRBV9 with TRBJ2-7; D might be TRBD2 (5 bases). V was trimmed by 2 bases and J by 2 bases, leaving 14 bases between them. The CDR3 contains 15 residues. Germline CDR1 SGDLS, CDR2 YYNGEE. The CDR3 nucleotides are TGTGCCAGCAGCGTGGAGGACTCATTGGCCTACGAGCAGTACTTC. This gives the protein CASSVEDSLAYEQYF.

The CDR3 DNA is TGTGCCAGCAGCGAAGGAGGGTGGACTGAAGCTTTCTTT. It encodes CASSEGGWTEAFF. The chain couples TRBV9 to TRBJ1-1; D remains ambiguous. Germline lookup yields CDR1 SGDLS and CDR2 YYNGEE. Trimming removed 3 bases at V and 5 bases at J, with 11 bases between. This CDR3 has 13 residues.

J is TRBJ2-2 and V is TRBV19, with TRBD2 identical over 8 bases. The germline CDR1 and CDR2 sequences are LNHDA and SQIVND (reference sequence). The CDR3 contains 15 residues. The V segment lost 9 bases and the J segment 4 bases; nucleotides outside the gene matches: 10. CDR3 nucleotides: TGTGCCAGCGCCGGGACTAGTTTCGGCACCGGGGAGCTGTTTTTT. Protein product: CASAGTSFGTGELFF.

This clone was found once. The gene calls are TRBV20-1 and TRBJ1-2; D call uncertain. V shed 3 bases and J shed 8 bases, with 7 bases lying between them. Looked up from germline, CDR1 is DFQATT and CDR2 is SNEGSKA (reference sequence). The CDR3 consists of 10 residues. The CDR3 region is CSASLEGYTF. As DNA, the CDR3 is TGCAGTGCTAGTTTAGAGGGCTACACCTTC.